The source of this T cell receptor (beta chain) is a study of blood T cell repertoires in COVID-19. With V trimmed by 4 bases and J by 6 bases, 11 bases remained unmatched. CDR1 and CDR2 (germline): MGHRA, YSYEKL. CDR3 length: 16 amino acids. Assay: immunoSEQ multiplex PCR; the TCRdb copy retains only in-frame clones and omits some. The sample holds some 180,000 clones, approximately 91% seen once. Material for sequencing was peripheral blood. The V call is TRBV4-1, the J call TRBJ2-1, with TRBD2 matching over 8 bases. The sequence was collected from a man aged 18 to 29 with COVID-19, enrolled during active disease. The DNA of the CDR3 is TGCGCCAGCAGCCCCGGGGGCGGGAGGCTTGGCAATGAGCAGTTCTTC. It codes for CASSPGGGRLGNEQFF.